This record concerns one T cell receptor beta chain sequence. The antigen is undetermined. Clones were sequenced by immunoSEQ multiplex PCR, and TCRdb holds only the in-frame ones, with some missing. This sample carries under 95,000 clones, 94% of them seen once, and the ten largest clones take roughly 0.3%. The data are from a study of siplizumab effects on memory and regulatory T cells. Overall study findings and caveats: In unstimulated cells, naive T cells appeared more diverse than memory T cells and seemed major alloresponse contributors.

Germline V gene data show CDR1 as SGDLS and CDR2 as YYNGEE. Trimming stripped 0 bases from V and 0 bases from J, with 10 bases between. CDR3 length: 16 residues. The sequenced sample consisted of non-Treg CD4+ T cells sorted from blood. This clonotype originated in a human donor in good health. J is TRBJ2-1 and V is TRBV9, with no clear D. CDR3 bases: TGTGCCAGCAGCGTAGGGTACCGAAGCTCCTACAATGAGCAGTTCTTC. This sequence encodes CASSVGYRSSYNEQFF.